This entry features one T cell receptor (beta chain) sequence. No antigen is known for it. This entry is derived from a study of T cell responses to AZD1222 COVID-19 vaccine. Overall study results and limits: Spike-specific TCR breadth and depth grew following two AZD1222 doses. White British donors predominated, females outnumbered males, and clonal diversity was possibly underestimated.

The CDR3 length is 14 residues. Germline CDR1 MNHEY, CDR2 SVGAGI. The V segment lost 6 bases and the J segment 5 bases; nucleotides outside the gene matches: 5. Using immunoSEQ multiplex PCR, the repertoire was profiled, and TCRdb retains in-frame clones only, with some absent. The table includes almost 70,000 clones, less than 85% detected once. Sequences were derived from peripheral blood, sampled 28 days after the second AZD1222 dose. This TCR was sampled from an adult who received the AZD1222 COVID-19 vaccine. The chain joins TRBV6-5 to TRBJ1-5, with 9 bases lining up with TRBD1. The chain's CDR3 is CASRPDRGDQPQHF. Written as DNA, the CDR3 is TGTGCCAGCAGGCCGGACAGGGGTGATCAGCCCCAGCATTTT.